Below, 30 T cell receptor beta chains from the same sample are listed, as sequenced in a study of cytomegalovirus exposure and HLA in healthy donors. PCR amplification relied on 60 Vbeta primers (plus 13 Jbeta primers). Data came from immunoSEQ multiplex PCR; TCRdb stores just in-frame clones and leaves some out. Of about 140,000 clones listed, 80% were seen once; the top ten hold approximately 2%. Source material: PBMCs. These receptors came from a man under 40 in good health and CMV-seronegative.

This clone was counted once. This rearrangement joins TRBV5-6 to TRBJ1-3; D gene ambiguous. Germline assignment: CDR1 SGHDT and CDR2 YYEEEE. V lost 2 bases and J lost 2, with 14 bases in between. The CDR3 totals 16 residues. In DNA, the CDR3 is TGTGCCAGCAGCTTCTTCTCCAGGTCCACTGGAAACACCATATATTTT. Residues: CASSFFSRSTGNTIYF.

The chain links TRBV5-6 to TRBJ2-7; tentatively, D is TRBD2 (6 bases). CDR1 is SGHDT, CDR2 YYEEEE, per germline. CDR3 length equals 12 residues. Trimming stripped 4 bases from V and 3 bases from J, with 8 bases between. In DNA, the CDR3 is TGTGCCAGCAGCGCGGGGCACTACGAGCAGTACTTC. Its protein product is CASSAGHYEQYF.

The chain combines TRBV28 with TRBJ1-1; 8 bases are a match to TRBD1. Per germline, CDR1 MDHEN and CDR2 SYDVKM. This CDR3 has 16 residues. The junction had 15 bases not matched to a gene; V was cut back by 7 bases and J by 5 bases. This CDR3 reads CASTKGQGIPRTEAFF. DNA of the CDR3: TGTGCCAGCACCAAAGGACAGGGAATCCCGAGGACTGAAGCTTTCTTT.

V and J are TRBV4-1 and TRBJ2-5; D call uncertain. This CDR3 comprises 16 residues. The germline V and J ends were trimmed by 3 bases and 2 bases, with 16 bases remaining between them. The germline V gene has CDR1 MGHRA and CDR2 YSYEKL. This CDR3 reads CASSQPEAGAQETQYF. CDR3 nucleotides: TGCGCCAGCAGCCAGCCAGAAGCAGGCGCACAAGAGACCCAGTACTTC.

This chain uses TRBV4-1 with TRBJ1-2; 8 bases map to TRBD1. Unmatched junction bases numbered 6, after V lost 6 bases and J lost 6 bases. Germline assignment: CDR1 MGHRA and CDR2 YSYEKL. This CDR3 is built from 13 residues. CDR3 bases: TGCGCCAGCAGTCAACCGACAGGGGATGGCTACACCTTC. Protein: CASSQPTGDGYTF.

To note about this clone: Other DNA sequences within the sample encode an identical CDR3. The chain has TRBV5-1 and TRBJ1-2; the match to TRBD1 covers 9 bases. V lost 0 bases to trimming and J lost 8 bases; unmatched junction nucleotides: 8. The CDR3 runs 15 residues. Germline-derived CDR1 and CDR2 are SGHRS and YFSETQ. The CDR3 reads CASSLGGDRASGYTF. In DNA form, the CDR3 reads TGCGCCAGCAGCTTGGGGGGGGACAGGGCAAGCGGCTACACCTTC.

The chain couples TRBV28 to TRBJ1-1; the D gene is possibly TRBD1 (5 bases). This CDR3 comprises 11 residues. V lost 5 bases and J lost 7, with 8 bases in between. The germline V gene encodes CDR1 MDHEN and CDR2 SYDVKM. The chain's CDR3 is CASSRGYEAFF. The CDR3 DNA sequence: TGTGCCAGCAGTAGGGGTTATGAAGCTTTCTTT.

This chain links TRBV9 with TRBJ2-7; 8 nucleotides align to TRBD2. V shed 0 bases, J shed 6 bases, and the junction held 8 bases outside the gene matches. CDR3 length: 15 amino acids. Germline CDR1 SGDLS, CDR2 YYNGEE. CDR3 loop: CASSVGASGLGEQYF. CDR3 in DNA: TGTGCCAGCAGCGTAGGGGCTAGCGGGCTCGGCGAGCAGTACTTC.

This chain connects TRBV13 to TRBJ2-1; D is uncertain. CDR3 length: 14 amino acids. V lost 7 bases and J 0 bases, leaving 10 bases between the germline ends. CDR1 PRHDT and CDR2 FYEKMQ come from the germline V gene (reference sequence). The CDR3 loop is CASTRRDSYNEQFF. The CDR3 coding sequence is TGTGCCAGCACTCGGAGAGACTCCTACAATGAGCAGTTCTTC.

There are a few counts of this clone. This chain connects TRBV19 to TRBJ1-1; D is possibly TRBD1 (5 bases). V shed 5 bases and J shed 2 bases, with 15 bases lying between them. The germline V gene has CDR1 LNHDA and CDR2 SQIVND (reference sequence). The CDR3 is made up of 15 amino acids. DNA for the CDR3: TGTGCCAGTAGTCGGGCACCTCAGGGTAACACTGAAGCTTTCTTT. This encodes CASSRAPQGNTEAFF.

A few counts support this clone. Different DNA sequences within this sample yield the same CDR3. The chain links TRBV27 to TRBJ1-1; perhaps TRBD1 as D (6 bases). The CDR3 is 13 amino acids. Germline assignment: CDR1 MNHEY and CDR2 SMNVEV (reference sequence). Trimming stripped 6 bases from V and 1 base from J, with 9 bases between. The CDR3 bases are TGTGCCAGCAGCCTACAGGGGAACACTGAAGCTTTCTTT. As protein: CASSLQGNTEAFF.

The chain uses TRBV10-2 and TRBJ1-1; a weak D match, TRBD1 (5 bases). The germline V and J ends were trimmed by 6 bases and 2 bases, with 10 bases remaining between them. Germline V gene data show CDR1 as WSHSY and CDR2 as SAAADI. The CDR3 loop spans 13 amino acids. CDR3 DNA: TGCGCCAGCAGACGGGGGGTTAACACTGAAGCTTTCTTT. Translated: CASRRGVNTEAFF.

The V call is TRBV7-9, the J call TRBJ2-7, with TRBD1 matching over 7 bases. From germline, CDR1 is SEHNR and CDR2 FQNEAQ (reference sequence). The CDR3 loop spans 15 amino acids. V was clipped by 3 bases and J by 0 bases; unmatched bases: 5. This CDR3 reads CASSFGQVRSYEQYF. CDR3 DNA: TGTGCCAGCAGCTTCGGACAGGTTCGCTCCTACGAGCAGTACTTC.

This clone was seen a handful of times. This chain joins TRBV5-6 and TRBJ2-5; D may be TRBD1 (6 bases). This CDR3 comprises 14 residues. V lost 2 bases and J lost 0, with 8 bases in between. The germline gives CDR1 SGHDT, CDR2 YYEEEE. The CDR3 sequence: CASSFQGYQETQYF. The DNA for the CDR3 is TGTGCCAGCAGCTTCCAGGGGTACCAAGAGACCCAGTACTTC.

This clone was recorded a few times. This rearrangement joins TRBV6-1 to TRBJ1-4, with TRBD1 matching over 7 bases. The V gene's germline CDR1 is MNHNS and CDR2 SASEGT. This CDR3 comprises 14 residues. Germline trimming cut 2 bases from V and 11 bases from J; bases unmatched to any gene: 8. CDR3 residues: CASSERTGPPKLFF. In nucleotides, the CDR3 is TGTGCCAGCAGTGAAAGGACAGGCCCCCCGAAACTGTTTTTT.

The V call is TRBV25-1, the J call TRBJ2-2, with a possible D match to TRBD2 (6 bases). Trimming took 1 base from V and 0 from J, leaving 6 bases between them. The CDR3 spans 15 residues. Germline V gene lookup returns CDR1 MGHDK and CDR2 SYGVNS. CDR3 nucleotides: TGTGCCAGCAGTGAATGGGGGGCGAACACCGGGGAGCTGTTTTTT. Translation: CASSEWGANTGELFF. Full variable domain (outside the CDR3, taken from reference TRBV25-1 and TRBJ2-2): EADIYQTPRYLVIGTGKKITLECSQTMGHDKMYWYQQDPGMELHLIHYSYGVNSTEKGDLSSESTVSRIRTEHFPLTLESARPSHTSQYLCASSEWGANTGELFFGEGSRLTVL.

This clone was seen just once. The chain is built from TRBV10-2 and TRBJ2-2; TRBD2 aligns across 7 bases. CDR1 WSHSY and CDR2 SAAADI come from the germline V gene. V was clipped by 8 bases and J by 1 base; unmatched bases: 4. The CDR3 totals 14 residues. The CDR3 sequence is CASGSSGNTGELFF. The CDR3 DNA reads TGCGCCAGCGGTTCTAGCGGGAACACCGGGGAGCTGTTTTTT.

The genes are TRBV28 and TRBJ2-7, with 7 bases lining up with TRBD1. CDR1 and CDR2 (germline): MDHEN, SYDVKM. The CDR3 runs 13 residues. V trimming: 7 bases; J trimming: 1 base; junction bases outside the gene matches: 4. CDR3 protein: CASNYRGSYEQYF. DNA for the CDR3: TGTGCCAGCAACTACAGGGGTTCCTACGAGCAGTACTTC.

V gene TRBV28 combines with J gene TRBJ1-1; D not certain. CDR3 size: 13 residues. Germline lookup yields CDR1 MDHEN and CDR2 SYDVKM. V lost 2 bases and J 7 bases, leaving 11 bases between the germline ends. The CDR3 DNA follows: TGTGCCAGCAGTTTAGAGGTCAGCTTTGAAGCTTTCTTT. This sequence encodes CASSLEVSFEAFF.

This clone was seen only once. The chain has TRBV11-2 and TRBJ2-5; TRBD2 matches at 13 bases. The CDR3 is 16 residues long. Germline loops: CDR1 SGHAT, CDR2 FQNNGV. The trim removed 5 bases at V and 5 bases at J, leaving 8 bases unmatched. CDR3 bases: TGTGCCAGCAGCGCAACTAGCGGGGGGGCTTGGGAGACCCAGTACTTC. This sequence encodes CASSATSGGAWETQYF.

The chain joins TRBV15 to TRBJ2-5, with D uncertain. This CDR3 is 12 amino acids long. Germline lookup yields CDR1 LNHNV and CDR2 YYDKDF (reference sequence). V was cut by 3 bases and J by 5 bases, with 7 bases left in between. The CDR3 here is CATSSLAETQYF. DNA for the CDR3: TGTGCCACCAGCAGCTTGGCCGAGACCCAGTACTTC.

The rearrangement uses TRBV12-5 and TRBJ1-2; weak D call: TRBD1 (5 bases). The CDR3 sequence is 16 residues long. Deletions cut 4 bases from V and 5 bases from J, with 20 bases between. From germline, CDR1 is LGHNT and CDR2 FRNRAP. CDR3 in DNA: TGTGCTAGTGGTTCCTACCCCGGGACTGCTGTTTATGGCTACACCTTC. Encoded protein: CASGSYPGTAVYGYTF.

The chain couples TRBV20-1 to TRBJ1-1, with no clear D. In germline, CDR1 is DFQATT, CDR2 SNEGSKA (reference sequence). CDR3 length: 11 amino acids. The CDR3 bases are TGCACCTTCGAGGCTGACACTGAAGCTTTCTTT. It specifies CTFEADTEAFF.

This chain joins TRBV7-9 and TRBJ1-2, with D possibly TRBD1 on 6 matching bases. Germline V gene data show CDR1 as SEHNR and CDR2 as FQNEAQ (reference sequence). Trimming left V 2 bases short and J 3 bases short, with 7 bases between. The CDR3 runs to 13 residues. CDR3 protein: CASSLPGDYGYTF. The CDR3 coding sequence is TGTGCCAGCAGCTTACCAGGGGACTATGGCTACACCTTC.

This clone turned up a few times. This chain links TRBV6-5 with TRBJ1-5; D unresolved. CDR1 MNHEY and CDR2 SVGAGI come from the germline V gene. The CDR3 length is 15 residues. The germline V and J ends were trimmed by 8 bases and 4 bases, with 18 bases remaining between them. The CDR3 coding sequence is TGTGCCAGCGGACTAGAAGGTCCACGAAATCAGCCCCAGCATTTT. As protein: CASGLEGPRNQPQHF.

The genes are TRBV19 and TRBJ1-2; TRBD1 agrees at 8 bases. Trimming at V came to 1 base and at J to 0 bases, leaving 4 bases not matched to a gene. Germline lookup yields CDR1 LNHDA and CDR2 SQIVND (reference sequence). This CDR3 spans 16 amino acids. The chain's CDR3 is CASSIVTGGPNYGYTF. DNA of the CDR3: TGTGCCAGTAGTATAGTTACAGGGGGACCTAACTATGGCTACACCTTC.

In this sample, this clone turned up a few times. The genes are TRBV6-1 and TRBJ1-4; no definite D call. This CDR3 has 12 amino acids. V was cut by 5 bases and J by 7 bases, with 8 bases left in between. Germline V gene data show CDR1 as MNHNS and CDR2 as SASEGT. The CDR3 is CASSIQAEKLFF. Here the CDR3 DNA reads TGTGCCAGCAGTATCCAGGCTGAAAAACTGTTTTTT.

The chain combines TRBV7-6 with TRBJ1-1; tentative D call: TRBD1 (5 bases). V was shortened by 6 bases and J by 3 bases, with 11 bases between the two germline ends. CDR3 length: 13 residues. Germline CDR1 reads SGHVS; CDR2 reads FNYEAQ. CDR3 amino acids: CASRGRKDTEAFF. CDR3 DNA sequence: TGTGCCAGCAGGGGGCGAAAGGACACTGAAGCTTTCTTT.

The chain is built from TRBV2 and TRBJ1-5; 9 nucleotides align to TRBD1. The CDR3 consists of 14 residues. J gave up 6 bases and V 7 bases, and 7 bases lay outside the gene matches. Germline values: CDR1 SNHLY, CDR2 FYNNEI. CDR3 nucleotides: TGTGCCAGCACCATACAGGGGGCCGGTCAGCCCCAGCATTTT. Its translation: CASTIQGAGQPQHF.

V is TRBV6-1 and J is TRBJ2-7; 8 bases are a match to TRBD1. Germline V gene sequence: CDR1 MNHNS, CDR2 SASEGT. The length of the CDR3 is 15 residues. V dropped 4 bases and J dropped 4; count of bases not matched to a gene: 9. The CDR3 DNA reads TGTGCCAGCAGTGCCAGGGGGACAGGACCATACGAGCAGTACTTC. As protein: CASSARGTGPYEQYF.